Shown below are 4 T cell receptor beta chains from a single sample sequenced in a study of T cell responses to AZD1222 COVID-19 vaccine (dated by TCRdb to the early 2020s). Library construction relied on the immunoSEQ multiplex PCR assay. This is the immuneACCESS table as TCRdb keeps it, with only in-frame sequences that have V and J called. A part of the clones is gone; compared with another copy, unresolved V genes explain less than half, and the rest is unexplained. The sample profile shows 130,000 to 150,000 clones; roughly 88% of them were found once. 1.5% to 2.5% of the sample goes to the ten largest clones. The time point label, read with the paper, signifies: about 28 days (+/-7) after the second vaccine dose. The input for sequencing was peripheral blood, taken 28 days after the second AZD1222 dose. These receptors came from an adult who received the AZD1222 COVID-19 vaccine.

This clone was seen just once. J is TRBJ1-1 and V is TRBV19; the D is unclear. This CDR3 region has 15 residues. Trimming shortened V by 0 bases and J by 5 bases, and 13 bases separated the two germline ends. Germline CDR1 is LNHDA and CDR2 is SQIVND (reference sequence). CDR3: CASSIDPGLRTEAFF. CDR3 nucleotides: TGTGCCAGTAGTATAGACCCCGGGCTTCGGACTGAAGCTTTCTTT.

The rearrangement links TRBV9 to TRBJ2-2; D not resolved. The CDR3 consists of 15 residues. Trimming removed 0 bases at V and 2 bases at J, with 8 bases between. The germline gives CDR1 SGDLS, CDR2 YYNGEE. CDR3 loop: CASSVGTRNTGELFF. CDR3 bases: TGTGCCAGCAGCGTAGGGACCAGAAACACCGGGGAGCTGTTTTTT.

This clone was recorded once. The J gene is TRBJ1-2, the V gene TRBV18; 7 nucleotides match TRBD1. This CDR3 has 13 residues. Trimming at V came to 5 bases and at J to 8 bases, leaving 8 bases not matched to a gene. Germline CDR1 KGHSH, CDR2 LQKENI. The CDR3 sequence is CASSSQGEVGYTF. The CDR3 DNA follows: TGTGCCAGCTCATCCCAGGGGGAGGTAGGCTACACCTTC. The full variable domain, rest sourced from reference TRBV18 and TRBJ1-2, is NAGVMQNPRHLVRRRGQEARLRCSPMKGHSHVYWYRQLPEEGLKFMVYLQKENIIDESGMPKERFSAEFPKEGPSILRIQQVVRGDSAAYFCASSSQGEVGYTFGSGTRLTVV.

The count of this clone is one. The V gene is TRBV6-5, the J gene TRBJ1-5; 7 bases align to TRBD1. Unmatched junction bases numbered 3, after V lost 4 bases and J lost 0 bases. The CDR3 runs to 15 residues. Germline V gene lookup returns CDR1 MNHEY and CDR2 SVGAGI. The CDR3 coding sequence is TGTGCCAGCAGTTTTCAGGGGGATAGCAATCAGCCCCAGCATTTT. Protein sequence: CASSFQGDSNQPQHF.